Sequencing of this TCR beta chain was carried out in a study of cytomegalovirus exposure and HLA in healthy donors. In the PCR, 60 Vbeta and 13 Jbeta primers were used. Using immunoSEQ multiplex PCR, the repertoire was profiled, and TCRdb retains in-frame clones only, with some absent. This sample has approximately 150,000 clones; 81% occur once, and the top ten carry approximately 1.2%. This clone appeared a single time. Germline-derived CDR1 and CDR2 are SGHNT and YYREEE (reference sequence). Losses at the gene ends were 4 bases for V and 4 bases for J; bases not matched to a gene: 3. The CDR3 spans 13 residues.

The receptor comes from a man aged 45 to 65 in good health and CMV-seropositive. This chain joins TRBV5-4 and TRBJ2-5, with TRBD1 matching 8 bases. Sequences were obtained from PBMCs. CDR3 loop: CASSRGQVETQYF. CDR3 in DNA: TGTGCCAGCAGCAGGGGACAGGTAGAGACCCAGTACTTC.